This entry is about one TCR beta chain. This specimen belongs to a study of blood T cell repertoires in COVID-19. Assay: immunoSEQ multiplex PCR; the TCRdb copy retains only in-frame clones and omits some. The table lists around 42,000 clones, roughly four fifths of them singletons. V shed 3 bases and J shed 0 bases, with 13 bases lying between them. The CDR3 consists of 15 residues. CDR1 is SGHRS, CDR2 YFSETQ, per germline. The TCR originated in a woman aged 60-75 years with acute or convalescent COVID-19. The J gene is TRBJ2-7, the V gene TRBV5-1; TRBD1 is a possible D gene (6 bases). Sequencing was done on a sample of peripheral blood. The CDR3 nucleotides read TGCGCCAGCAGCTATCCAGGGGCCAGCTCCTACGAGCAGTACTTC. Its translation is CASSYPGASSYEQYF.